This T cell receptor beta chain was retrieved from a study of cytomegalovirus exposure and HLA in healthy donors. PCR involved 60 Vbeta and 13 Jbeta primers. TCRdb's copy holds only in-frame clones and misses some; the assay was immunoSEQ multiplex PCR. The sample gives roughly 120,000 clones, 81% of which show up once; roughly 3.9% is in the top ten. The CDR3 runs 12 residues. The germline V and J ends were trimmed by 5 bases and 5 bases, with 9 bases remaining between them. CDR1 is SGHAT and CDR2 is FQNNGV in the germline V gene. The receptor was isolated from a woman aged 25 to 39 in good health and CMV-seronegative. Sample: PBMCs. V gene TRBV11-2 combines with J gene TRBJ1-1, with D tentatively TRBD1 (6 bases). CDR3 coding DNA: TGTGCCAGCAGCAACAGGGTAACTGAAGCTTTCTTT. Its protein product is CASSNRVTEAFF.